The next 7 T cell receptor beta chains were all read from a single sample in a study of blood T cells in healthy people across ages. Through a sample-barcoded 5' primer and a J-beta primer mix, a second PCR was run for roughly 6 to 11 cycles. TCRdb reanalysed the 5' RACE reads using MiXCR and keeps one entry per CDR3 protein. The repertoire holds about 510,000 distinct CDR3 sequences, roughly a quarter seen once, with roughly 3.5% in the top ten. The sample was also reused in another study, on T cells of mothers and their children.

The specimen sequenced was blood. These receptors all come from a boy aged 2 to 10 in good health.

The V call is TRBV13, the J call TRBJ2-3; 11 bases agree with TRBD2. The V segment lost 6 bases and the J segment 6 bases; nucleotides outside the gene matches: 8. The CDR3 is 15 residues long. Germline CDR1 is PRHDT and CDR2 is FYEKMQ (reference sequence). CDR3 coding DNA: TGTGCCAGCAGTCGCGTAGCGGGGGGGCTCGATACGCAGTATTTT. Encoded protein: CASSRVAGGLDTQYF. The full variable domain, its missing parts supplied by reference TRBV13 and TRBJ2-3, is AAGVIQSPRHLIKEKRETATLKCYPIPRHDTVYWYQQGPGQDPQFLISFYEKMQSDKGSIPDRFSAQQFSDYHSELNMSSLELGDSALYFCASSRVAGGLDTQYFGPGTRLTVL.

This clonotype was seen a handful of times. J is TRBJ2-3 and V is TRBV12-3 or TRBV12-4, with unresolved D. The CDR3 length is 14 residues. The V gene lost 8 bases and the J gene lost 1 base, with 13 bases spanning the gap. The CDR3 sequence: CASEQRGGTDTQYF. DNA of the CDR3: TGTGCCAGCGAACAGCGTGGAGGCACAGATACGCAGTATTTT.

The chain is built from TRBV5-1 and TRBJ1-1, with D possibly matching TRBD1 (5 bases). The CDR3 spans 14 residues. V was shortened by 0 bases and J by 3 bases, with 9 bases between the two germline ends. Germline V CDR1 and CDR2: SGHRS, YFSETQ. The CDR3 DNA follows: TGCGCCAGCAGCTTGGAAAGAGGGGACACTGAAGCTTTCTTT. Its protein product is CASSLERGDTEAFF.

The chain uses TRBV9 and TRBJ2-6; 10 positions match TRBD2. CDR1 SGDLS and CDR2 YYNGEE come from the germline V gene. Trimming at V came to 0 bases and at J to 5 bases, leaving 5 bases not matched to a gene. The CDR3 has 17 residues. The CDR3, as DNA: TGTGCCAGCAGCGTAGAAGCGGGGGGGAGGTGGGCCAACGTCCTGACTTTC. This encodes CASSVEAGGRWANVLTF.

This rearrangement joins TRBV7-2 to TRBJ1-6, with D unclear. The CDR3 runs 19 residues. V was shortened by 0 bases and J by 0 bases, with 15 bases between the two germline ends. Germline values: CDR1 SGHTA, CDR2 FQGNSA. The CDR3 is CASSLAILKTGSYNSPLHF. CDR3 sequence (DNA): TGTGCCAGCAGCTTAGCGATCCTGAAAACCGGCTCCTATAATTCACCCCTCCACTTT. The variable domain in full, with the rest retrieved from reference TRBV7-2 and TRBJ1-6, is GAGVSQSPSNKVTEKGKDVELRCDPISGHTALYWYRQSLGQGLEFLIYFQGNSAPDKSGLPSDRFSAERTGGSVSTLTIQRTQQEDSAVYLCASSLAILKTGSYNSPLHFGNGTRLTVT.

This clonotype appeared a few times. The chain uses TRBV4-2 and TRBJ2-7; TRBD2 matches at 8 bases. Germline-derived CDR1 and CDR2 are LGHNA and YNFKEQ. J gave up 3 bases and V 3 bases, and 4 bases lay outside the gene matches. CDR3 size: 14 residues. CDR3 sequence reads: CASSQEGTSYEQYF. The CDR3 DNA is TGTGCCAGCAGCCAGGAAGGGACTAGCTACGAGCAGTACTTC.

The chain joins TRBV9 to TRBJ2-5; TRBD2 matches at 8 bases. The tail of the sequence fits TRBJ2-1 better, so the J call may be wrong. This CDR3 contains 13 residues. Germline V gives CDR1 SGDLS, CDR2 YYNGEE. The CDR3 sequence: CASGRGAANEQFF. The CDR3 DNA reads TGTGCCAGCGGGCGGGGGGCCGCCAATGAGCAGTTCTTC.